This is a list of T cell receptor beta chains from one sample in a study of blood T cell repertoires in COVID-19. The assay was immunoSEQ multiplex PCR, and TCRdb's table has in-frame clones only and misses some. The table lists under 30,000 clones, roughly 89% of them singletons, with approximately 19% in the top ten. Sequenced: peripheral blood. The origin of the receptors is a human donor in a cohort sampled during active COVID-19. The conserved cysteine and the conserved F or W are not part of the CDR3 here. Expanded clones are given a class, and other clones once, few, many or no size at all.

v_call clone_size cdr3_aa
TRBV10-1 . ASSARTYNEQF
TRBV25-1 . ASSDGQYYGYT
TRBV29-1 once SVLAAATNEKLF
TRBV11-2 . ASSLESGGIQY
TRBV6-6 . ASSTGTGGETQY
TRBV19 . ASSIGGGLTEAF
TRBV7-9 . ASSTRTGEDEKLF
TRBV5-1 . ASSSLTSGSQTRTDTQY
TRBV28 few ASSRQGAYEQY
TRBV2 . ASSRTSISPGEQY
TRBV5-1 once ASSRDSSDYGYT
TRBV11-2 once ASSGDRGIRDTEAF
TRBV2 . ASRGTSTDTQY
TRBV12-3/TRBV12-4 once ASSLRNEQY
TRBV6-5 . ASSYVRDRSTDTQY
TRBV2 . ASRDRGEFDSDSNQPQH
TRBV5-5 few ASSLDPGGTGLPQH
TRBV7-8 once ASSRPGYEQY
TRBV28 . ASSLTSGYQHEQF
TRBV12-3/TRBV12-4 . ASTLRQSYEQY
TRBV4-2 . ASSQVGPETQY
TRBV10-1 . ASSAPVGAEAF
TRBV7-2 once ASSLGGDSLREF
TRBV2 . ASSGRDRQETQY
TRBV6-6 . ASTSHRGSNEKLF
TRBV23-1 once ASSQHGGLAGVAETGTGELF
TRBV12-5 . ASGGTGGSPGELF
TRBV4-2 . ASSQASPAGNTIY
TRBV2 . ASSGGTGIIETQY
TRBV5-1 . ASSLELGRGGTEAF
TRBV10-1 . ASSESSRGTAF
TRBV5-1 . ASSSTSGGPYEQY
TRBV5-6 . ASSAQWSRGQSTDTQY
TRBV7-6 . ASSPGTGAYEQY
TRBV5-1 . ASSLDSYAYEQY
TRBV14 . ASSQGLSLMNTEAF
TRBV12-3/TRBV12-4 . ASSWEEGVTQY
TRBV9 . ASSDTGGGEKLF
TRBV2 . ASSEFRGGNTEAF
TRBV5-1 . ASSPTNRGNEQY
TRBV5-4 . ASSKLSRDDTEAF
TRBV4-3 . ASSQVPGLASSEQY
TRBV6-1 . ASSDANYGYT
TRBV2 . ASPKGTQGPEAF
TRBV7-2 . ASSFGGLGNEQY
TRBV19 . ASSTQGVAGTEAF
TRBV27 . ASSYKIQETQY
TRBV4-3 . ASSQDLAASTEAF
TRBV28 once ASSPWGELVNEQF
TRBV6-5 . ASRTTGAYDGELF